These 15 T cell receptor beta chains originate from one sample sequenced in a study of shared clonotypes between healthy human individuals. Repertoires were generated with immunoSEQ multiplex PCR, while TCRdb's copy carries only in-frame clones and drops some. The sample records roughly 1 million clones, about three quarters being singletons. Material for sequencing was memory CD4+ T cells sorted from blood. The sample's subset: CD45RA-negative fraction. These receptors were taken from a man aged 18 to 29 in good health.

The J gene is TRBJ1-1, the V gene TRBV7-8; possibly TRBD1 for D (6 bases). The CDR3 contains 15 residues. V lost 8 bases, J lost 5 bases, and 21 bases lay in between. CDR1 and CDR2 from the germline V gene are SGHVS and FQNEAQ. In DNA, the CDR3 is TGTGCCAGCCTATCTCAGGAGGGGGTTAAGACTGAAGCTTTCTTT. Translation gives CASLSQEGVKTEAFF.

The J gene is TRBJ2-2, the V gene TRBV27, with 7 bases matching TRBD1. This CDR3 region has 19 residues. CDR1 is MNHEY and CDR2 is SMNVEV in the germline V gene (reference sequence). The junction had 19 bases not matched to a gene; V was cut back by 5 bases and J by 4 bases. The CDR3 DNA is TGTGCCAGCAGTAACCCGCGACAGGGTGGGGTGTCGGGCACCGGGGAGCTGTTTTTT. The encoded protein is CASSNPRQGGVSGTGELFF.

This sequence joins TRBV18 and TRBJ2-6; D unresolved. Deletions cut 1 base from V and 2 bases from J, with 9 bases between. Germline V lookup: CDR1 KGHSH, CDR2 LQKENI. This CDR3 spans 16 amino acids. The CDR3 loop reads CASSPQSVAGANVLTF. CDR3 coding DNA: TGTGCCAGCTCACCACAGAGTGTAGCTGGGGCCAACGTCCTGACTTTC.

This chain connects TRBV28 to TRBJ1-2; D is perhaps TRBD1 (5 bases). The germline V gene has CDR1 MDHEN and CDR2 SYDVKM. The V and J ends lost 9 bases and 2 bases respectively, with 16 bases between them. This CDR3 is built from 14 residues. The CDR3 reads CASSSGAENYGYTF. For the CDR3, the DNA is TGTGCCAGTTCAAGCGGGGCAGAGAACTATGGCTACACCTTC.

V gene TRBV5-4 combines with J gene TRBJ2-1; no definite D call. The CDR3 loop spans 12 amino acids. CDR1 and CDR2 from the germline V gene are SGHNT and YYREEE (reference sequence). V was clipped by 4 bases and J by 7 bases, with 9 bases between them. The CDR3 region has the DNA TGTGCCAGCAGCCCCAATTGGAATGAGCAGTTCTTC. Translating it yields CASSPNWNEQFF.

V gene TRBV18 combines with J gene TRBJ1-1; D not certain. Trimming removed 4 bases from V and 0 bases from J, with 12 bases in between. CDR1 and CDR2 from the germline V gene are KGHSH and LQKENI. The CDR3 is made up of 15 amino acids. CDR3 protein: CASSQTMEMNTEAFF. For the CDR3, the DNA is TGTGCCAGCTCACAAACAATGGAGATGAACACTGAAGCTTTCTTT.

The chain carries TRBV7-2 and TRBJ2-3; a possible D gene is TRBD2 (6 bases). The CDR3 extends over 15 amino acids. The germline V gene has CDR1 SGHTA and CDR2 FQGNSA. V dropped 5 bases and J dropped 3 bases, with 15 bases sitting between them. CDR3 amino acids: CASSLPPGGTDTQYF. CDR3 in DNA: TGTGCCAGCAGCCTCCCTCCCGGAGGGACAGATACGCAGTATTTT.

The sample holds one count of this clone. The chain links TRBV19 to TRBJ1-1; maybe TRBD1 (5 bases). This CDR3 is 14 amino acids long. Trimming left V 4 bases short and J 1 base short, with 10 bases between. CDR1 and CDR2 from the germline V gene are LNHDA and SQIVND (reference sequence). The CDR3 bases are TGTGCCAGTAGTAGGACATTTACGAACACTGAAGCTTTCTTT. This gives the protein CASSRTFTNTEAFF.

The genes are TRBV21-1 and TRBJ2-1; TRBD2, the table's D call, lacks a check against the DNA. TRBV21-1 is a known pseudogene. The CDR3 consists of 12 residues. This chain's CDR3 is CAFLRDLCEQFF. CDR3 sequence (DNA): TGTGCCTTCCTCCGGGATTTATGTGAGCAGTTCTTC.

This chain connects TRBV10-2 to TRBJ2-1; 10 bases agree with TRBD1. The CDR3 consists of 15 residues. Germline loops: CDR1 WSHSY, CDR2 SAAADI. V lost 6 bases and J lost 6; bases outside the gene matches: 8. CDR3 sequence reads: CASRGQGLNGNEQFF. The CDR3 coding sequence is TGCGCCAGCAGGGGACAGGGGTTGAATGGCAATGAGCAGTTCTTC.

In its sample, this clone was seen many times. The CDR3 is CASSARQGAVGQPQHF. The CDR3 DNA follows: TGTGCCAGCAGTGCGAGACAGGGGGCGGTGGGTCAGCCCCAGCATTTT. This chain joins TRBV2 and TRBJ1-5, with TRBD1 matching 10 bases. This CDR3 is built from 16 residues. CDR1 and CDR2 from the germline V gene are SNHLY and FYNNEI. With 4 bases clipped from V and 6 bases from J, the junction kept 9 bases outside the gene matches.

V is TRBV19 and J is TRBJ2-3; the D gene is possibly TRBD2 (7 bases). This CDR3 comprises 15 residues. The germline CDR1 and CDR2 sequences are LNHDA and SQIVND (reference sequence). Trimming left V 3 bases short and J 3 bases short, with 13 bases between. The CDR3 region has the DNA TGTGCCAGTAGTATCCCTCGGGGGGCAACAGATACGCAGTATTTT. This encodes CASSIPRGATDTQYF. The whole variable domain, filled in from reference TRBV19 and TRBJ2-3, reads DGGITQSPKYLFRKEGQNVTLSCEQNLNHDAMYWYRQDPGQGLRLIYYSQIVNDFQKGDIAEGYSVSREKKESFPLTVTSAQKNPTAFYLCASSIPRGATDTQYFGPGTRLTVL.

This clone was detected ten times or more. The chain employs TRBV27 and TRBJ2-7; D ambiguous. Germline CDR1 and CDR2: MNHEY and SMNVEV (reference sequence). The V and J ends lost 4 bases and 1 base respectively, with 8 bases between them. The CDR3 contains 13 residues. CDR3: CASSSTASYEQYF. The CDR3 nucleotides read TGTGCCAGCAGTTCAACAGCGTCCTACGAGCAGTACTTC.

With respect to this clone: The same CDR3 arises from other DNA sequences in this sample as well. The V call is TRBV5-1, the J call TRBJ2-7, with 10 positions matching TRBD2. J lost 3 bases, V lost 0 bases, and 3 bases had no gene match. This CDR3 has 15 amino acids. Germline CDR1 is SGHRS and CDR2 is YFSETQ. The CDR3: CASSLVSSGSYEQYF. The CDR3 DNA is TGCGCCAGCAGCTTGGTCTCTAGCGGGAGCTACGAGCAGTACTTC.

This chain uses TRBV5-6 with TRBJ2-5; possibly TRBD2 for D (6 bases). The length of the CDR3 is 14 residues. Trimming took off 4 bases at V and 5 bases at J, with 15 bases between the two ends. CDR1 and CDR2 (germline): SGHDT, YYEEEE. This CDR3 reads CASSGGTSGETQYF. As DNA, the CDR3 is TGTGCCAGCAGCGGCGGGACCTCAGGCGAGACCCAGTACTTC.